One T cell receptor (beta chain) is described in this entry. This clonotype was seen a handful of times. Its recognized antigen is unknown. No base qualities exist here, and no much larger clone lies one base off it. The data originate from a study of T-cell memory formation after mild COVID-19 (dated by TCRdb to about 2021). Background for the entire study: TCR sequence clusters from the two donors were largely donor specific. In two donors, T-cell clones that expanded and contracted after mild COVID-19 were tracked by sequencing TCRalpha and TCRbeta repertoires over time. Two young, previously healthy adult volunteers, one female and one male, were included in the cohort.

PBMCs were isolated by Ficoll-Paque density gradient centrifugation. Overall study outcomes, separate from this receptor: The study covered only a couple of mild cases, and larger cohorts including severe cases with pre-infection samples were considered necessary. Contracting CD4+ clones were located mainly in the CM and EM memory subsets, whereas CD8+ clones were found to be enriched in EMRA. SARS-CoV-2 specificity was not confirmed for the second-wave clones peaking on day 37. Clones contracting from day 15 to 85 had balanced CD4/CD8 phenotypes, while a second wave expanding from day 15 to 37 was biased towards CD4+. Some responding clones were detected in pre-infection memory, suggesting pre-existing cross-reactive memory T cells joined the SARS-CoV-2 response.

V is reduced by 3 bases and J by 2 bases, leaving a spacing of 13 bases between them. Sequences SNHLY (CDR1) and FYNNEI (CDR2) are obtained from the germline V gene. There are 15 amino acids in the CDR3, from cysteine to phenylalanine inclusive. Just CDR3 DNA is preserved here, 45 bases in frame from base 1. The sequencing machine was an Illumina NovaSeq 6000. TCRalpha and TCRbeta cDNA libraries were built by 5'RACE with constant-segment primers, adding sample barcodes and unique molecular identifiers. Trizol reagent was used to extract RNA from every sample. The libraries were amplified in two PCR steps, and the second step added a second sample barcode and Illumina TruSeq adapters. Sequencing of the libraries was done on an Illumina NovaSeq, producing 2 x 150 bp paired-end reads. In the source study's methods: Reads were demultiplexed and collapsed into UMI-guided consensus sequences with migec v1.2.7. Using mixcr v2.1.11, UMI consensuses were aligned to TRA and TRB V and J templates and then assembled into clonotypes. A clonotype was counted as expanded or contracted only if both edgeR and NoisET called the change significant, with noise models trained on biological replicates. For edgeR calls, a false discovery rate-adjusted p below 0.01 and a log2 fold-change threshold of 1 were applied. As an exploratory analysis of dynamics, max-normalized trajectories of the 1000 most abundant clonotypes were examined by PCA with hierarchical clustering. Separately sequenced CD4+ and CD8+ repertoires were used to assign a CD4 or CD8 phenotype to each responding clone. TCRdb trimmed the raw reads at Q25, called clones with MiXCR and kept productive beta chains. CDR3 protein sequences are deduplicated, and each keeps its most common genes and DNA. None of the V and J calls come from the authors' own analysis; TCRdb made them. The sample table holds around 370,000 distinct CDR3 sequences, of which around 21% were seen once. The ten biggest clones cover approximately 12% of the sample.

The chain links TRBV2 with TRBJ1-2; no D gene call is confident. This clonotype originated in an adult woman who had mild COVID-19 (a few samples of this study predate the infection). The sample titles of this study are shuffled in the database, so cell type and time point are left out; the donor was told from shared clones. Material for sequencing was PBMCs or a T cell subset sorted from them (not recorded which). The encoded CDR3 is CASSDTMVANYGYTF. The DNA sequence reads TGTGCCAGCAGTGACACCATGGTCGCCAACTATGGCTACACCTTC. The CDR3, completed at both ends by the reference TRBV2 and TRBJ1-2 genes, gives the full variable domain EPEVTQTPSHQVTQMGQEVILRCVPISNHLYFYWYRQILGQKVEFLVSFYNNEISEKSEIFDDQFSVERPDGSNFTLKIRSTKLEDSAMYFCASSDTMVANYGYTFGSGTRLTVV.